What follows are 26 T cell receptor beta chains derived from one specimen sequenced in a study of T cells in Graves' hyperthyroidism and ophthalmopathy. Amplification yielded TCR beta CDR3 regions, with RNA transcripts as the source. The study used the HTBI primer set for a first-round RT-PCR of the TCR CDR3. TCRdb used MiXCR to reprocess the multiplex PCR reads, holding one entry per CDR3 protein. The table lists over 700,000 distinct CDR3 sequences, more than 30% of them singletons. Sequenced material: blood. These receptors came from a man younger than 35 with Graves' hyperthyroidism.

The chain is built from TRBV11-1 and TRBJ1-1; no reliable D call. The CDR3 extends over 14 amino acids. Per germline, CDR1 SGHAT and CDR2 FQDESV (reference sequence). Trimming pared 6 bases from V and 3 bases from J, leaving 14 bases between. CDR3 in amino acids: CASSPRGADTEAFF. Here the CDR3 DNA reads TGTGCCAGCAGTCCTAGAGGCGCCGACACTGAAGCTTTCTTT.

This clonotype was counted at least ten times. The V call is TRBV2, the J call TRBJ1-1; maybe TRBD1 (6 bases). Looked up from germline, CDR1 is SNHLY and CDR2 is FYNNEI. The CDR3 contains 14 residues. Trimming removed 3 bases at V and 6 bases at J, with 14 bases between. Written as DNA, the CDR3 is TGTGCCAGCAGTGACGGGAGAGGGGGGGCTGAAGCTTTCTTT. Translating it yields CASSDGRGGAEAFF. The full variable domain, with the rest looked up from reference TRBV2 and TRBJ1-1, is EPEVTQTPSHQVTQMGQEVILRCVPISNHLYFYWYRQILGQKVEFLVSFYNNEISEKSEIFDDQFSVERPDGSNFTLKIRSTKLEDSAMYFCASSDGRGGAEAFFGQGTRLTVV.

This rearrangement joins TRBV5-1 to TRBJ1-5, with 8 bases matching TRBD1. The CDR3 totals 15 residues. V shed 4 bases and J 7 bases; nucleotides not matched to a gene: 10. Germline V CDR1 and CDR2: SGHRS, YFSETQ. CDR3 DNA: TGCGCCAGCAGCAGGGACCAGGGGGCAGGCCAGCCCCAGCATTTT. This encodes CASSRDQGAGQPQHF.

This clonotype was counted only a few times. The chain uses TRBV7-9 and TRBJ2-7, with TRBD2 matching 7 bases. V trimming: 5 bases; J trimming: 6 bases; junction bases outside the gene matches: 13. Germline V gene data show CDR1 as SEHNR and CDR2 as FQNEAQ (reference sequence). The CDR3 consists of 15 residues. CDR3 region: CASSIETSRWGEQYF. Written as DNA, the CDR3 is TGTGCCAGCAGCATAGAGACTAGCAGGTGGGGCGAGCAGTACTTC.

The sample holds many counts of this clonotype. The gene calls are TRBV29-1 and TRBJ1-5; perhaps TRBD1 as D (5 bases). V lost 6 bases, J lost 3 bases, and 15 bases lay in between. The CDR3 has 14 residues. Germline assignment: CDR1 SQVTM and CDR2 ANQGSEA. The CDR3 reads CSVAVDSNNQPQHF. CDR3 DNA: TGCAGCGTGGCAGTAGACAGCAACAATCAGCCCCAGCATTTT. Based on the CDR3 plus reference TRBV29-1 and TRBJ1-5, the full variable domain is SAVISQKPSRDICQRGTSLTIQCQVDSQVTMMFWYRQQPGQSLTLIATANQGSEATYESGFVIDKFPISRPNLTFSTLTVSNMSPEDSSIYLCSVAVDSNNQPQHFGDGTRLSIL.

This clonotype was seen repeatedly, ten times or more. The chain uses TRBV19 and TRBJ1-1, with 9 nucleotides matching TRBD1. CDR1 is LNHDA and CDR2 is SQIVND in the germline V gene (reference sequence). Trimming took 5 bases from V and 9 from J; bases not matched to a gene: 13. This CDR3 has 15 residues. CDR3 protein: CASSPGTGRMKQAFF. The DNA of the CDR3 is TGTGCCAGTAGTCCAGGGACAGGGCGGATGAAGCAAGCTTTCTTT.

This clonotype was observed at least ten times. The chain carries TRBV7-9 and TRBJ1-1; 10 bases line up with TRBD1. The V and J ends lost 5 bases and 5 bases, in that order; junction bases with no gene match: 8. Germline V CDR1 and CDR2: SEHNR, FQNEAQ (reference sequence). The CDR3 has 15 amino acids. In nucleotides, the CDR3 is TGTGCCAGCAGCAATCCGGGACAGGGGAAGACTGAAGCTTTCTTT. Translating gives CASSNPGQGKTEAFF.

J is TRBJ2-5 and V is TRBV7-2; 12 positions match TRBD2. This CDR3 has 17 amino acids. The J segment lost 7 bases and the V segment lost 1 base, leaving 10 bases of the junction unmatched. Germline V CDR1 and CDR2: SGHTA, FQGNSA. The CDR3 region is CASSLGGTSGSLGTQYF. In nucleotides, the CDR3 is TGTGCCAGCAGCTTAGGAGGGACTAGCGGGTCCCTCGGGACCCAGTACTTC.

This chain joins TRBV6-5 and TRBJ1-2; the D gene is possibly TRBD1 (6 bases). This CDR3 spans 13 amino acids. V lost 8 bases, J lost 1 base, and 11 bases lay in between. Germline V gene data show CDR1 as MNHEY and CDR2 as SVGAGI. CDR3 DNA: TGTGCCAGCCGGGACATTCATAACTATGGCTACACCTTC. The encoded protein is CASRDIHNYGYTF.

V usage is TRBV7-2 and J usage is TRBJ1-1; 8 positions match TRBD1. This CDR3 has 16 residues. Germline V CDR1 and CDR2: SGHTA, FQGNSA. The trim removed 5 bases at V and 0 bases at J, leaving 8 bases unmatched. The CDR3 coding sequence is TGTGCCAGCAGCCGTGGACAGGGTGGGATGAACACTGAAGCTTTCTTT. This sequence encodes CASSRGQGGMNTEAFF.

This chain links TRBV19 with TRBJ2-2, with a possible D match to TRBD1 (5 bases). This CDR3 is built from 14 residues. The V end lost 4 bases, the J end lost 1 base, and 7 bases lay between the germline ends. The germline V gene encodes CDR1 LNHDA and CDR2 SQIVND (reference sequence). The DNA for the CDR3 is TGTGCCAGTAGTACGACAGAGAACACCGGGGAGCTGTTTTTT. This translates into CASSTTENTGELFF.

This clonotype was seen at least ten times. The J gene is TRBJ1-3, the V gene TRBV2; unclear D gene. The length of the CDR3 is 15 residues. V lost 3 bases and J lost 0, with 9 bases in between. Germline V gene sequence: CDR1 SNHLY, CDR2 FYNNEI. CDR3 DNA: TGTGCCAGCAGTGAGGAGGGAAGCTCTGGAAACACCATATATTTT. Protein sequence: CASSEEGSSGNTIYF.

The chain couples TRBV7-9 to TRBJ2-7, with D possibly matching TRBD2 (6 bases). The V end lost 1 base, the J end lost 7 bases, and 14 bases lay between the germline ends. In germline, CDR1 is SEHNR, CDR2 FQNEAQ (reference sequence). CDR3 length equals 14 residues. CDR3 nucleotide sequence: TGTGCCAGCAGCTTAGAGTTGGGGGGAACGGAGCAGTACTTC. It encodes CASSLELGGTEQYF.

The chain joins TRBV10-3 to TRBJ2-1, with 10 bases matching TRBD2. The CDR3 covers 14 residues. Germline-derived CDR1 and CDR2 are ENHRY and SYGVKD. The V segment lost 0 bases and the J segment 9 bases; nucleotides outside the gene matches: 2. The CDR3 loop reads CAISESVAGGEQFF. The CDR3 DNA follows: TGTGCCATCAGTGAGTCGGTAGCGGGAGGTGAGCAGTTCTTC.

This clonotype was seen once. At one boundary the junction diverges from the germline segment, which might be a read error. The rearrangement uses TRBV9 and TRBJ2-3; a weak D match, TRBD2 (6 bases). The CDR3 contains 15 residues. The germline V gene encodes CDR1 SGDLS and CDR2 YYNGEE. The CDR3 sequence is CACSVGRDWTYTQYF. The CDR3 DNA reads as TGTGCCTGCAGCGTAGGTCGGGACTGGACCTATACGCAGTATTTC.

The chain is built from TRBV9 and TRBJ2-7; 10 bases line up with TRBD1. There are 15 residues in the CDR3. Germline CDR1 SGDLS, CDR2 YYNGEE. V was pared by 0 bases and J by 6 bases, with 6 bases of the junction left unmatched. The DNA for the CDR3 is TGTGCCAGCAGCGTAGGTGGGACAGGGGTTTCCGAGCAGTACTTC. This encodes CASSVGGTGVSEQYF.

This clonotype was picked up a small number of times. The J gene is TRBJ2-7, the V gene TRBV5-1, with TRBD1 as a possible D gene (5 bases). The germline gives CDR1 SGHRS, CDR2 YFSETQ. Trimming left V 2 bases short and J 7 bases short, with 10 bases between. This CDR3 is built from 12 residues. CDR3 sequence (DNA): TGCGCCAGCAGCTTTGAAGGGGAAGAGCAGTACTTC. This encodes CASSFEGEEQYF.

This clonotype was seen many times. This chain connects TRBV15 to TRBJ2-7, with a possible D match to TRBD2 (6 bases). The germline V gene encodes CDR1 LNHNV and CDR2 YYDKDF (reference sequence). With 3 bases removed from V and 4 bases from J, the gap between germline ends came to 13 bases. CDR3 length equals 14 residues. The CDR3 sequence is CATSSRERGYEQYF. Here the CDR3 DNA reads TGTGCCACCAGCAGCCGGGAGCGAGGTTACGAGCAGTACTTC.

This clonotype has only a few counts. V gene TRBV5-1 combines with J gene TRBJ2-7, with 8 nucleotides matching TRBD1. This CDR3 is built from 16 residues. The germline V gene has CDR1 SGHRS and CDR2 YFSETQ. The junction had 17 bases not matched to a gene; V was cut back by 7 bases and J by 5 bases. In nucleotides, the CDR3 is TGCGCCAGCGGCCATCCGCCCGGGACAGGTCTCCACGAGCAGTACTTC. This sequence encodes CASGHPPGTGLHEQYF.

This sequence joins TRBV7-8 and TRBJ2-7; TRBD2 matches 7 bases. From germline, CDR1 is SGHVS and CDR2 FQNEAQ. The ends lost 8 bases at V and 2 bases at J; junction bases unmatched: 12. The CDR3 length is 15 residues. The CDR3 reads CASSPTRGGPYEQYF. Here the CDR3 DNA reads TGTGCCAGCTCACCGACTAGGGGAGGGCCCTACGAGCAGTACTTC.

The chain employs TRBV29-1 and TRBJ2-5, with TRBD1 matching 12 bases. Trimming removed 5 bases from V and 9 bases from J; junction bases left unmatched: 7. The CDR3 is 13 amino acids. Germline values: CDR1 SQVTM, CDR2 ANQGSEA. The CDR3 sequence is CSVSPGTGGAQYF. CDR3 sequence (DNA): TGCAGCGTTTCCCCCGGGACAGGGGGCGCCCAGTACTTC.

This clonotype has ten or more counts. The chain joins TRBV25-1 to TRBJ2-5, with TRBD1 as a possible D gene (6 bases). V gave up 1 base and J gave up 5 bases, with 17 bases separating them. The CDR3 covers 16 residues. Germline lookup yields CDR1 MGHDK and CDR2 SYGVNS. This chain's CDR3 is CASSELGDRPKETQYF. The CDR3 DNA reads TGTGCCAGCAGTGAATTAGGCGACAGGCCAAAGGAGACCCAGTACTTC.

The chain recombines TRBV25-1 with TRBJ2-7; 10 bases match TRBD1. V shed 3 bases and J 6 bases; nucleotides not matched to a gene: 11. This CDR3 region has 16 residues. The germline CDR1 and CDR2 sequences are MGHDK and SYGVNS. This CDR3 is CASSEVSGTGVTEQYF. The CDR3 DNA reads as TGTGCCAGCAGTGAGGTCTCCGGGACAGGGGTGACCGAGCAGTACTTC.

The J gene is TRBJ2-2, the V gene TRBV5-1, with D tentatively TRBD2 (5 bases). CDR3 length: 16 residues. V lost 4 bases and J lost 4, with 17 bases in between. Germline CDR1 reads SGHRS; CDR2 reads YFSETQ. The CDR3 region is CASSPGLRELTGELFF. DNA for the CDR3: TGCGCCAGCAGCCCGGGGTTAAGGGAGCTCACCGGGGAGCTGTTTTTT.

The gene calls are TRBV24-1 and TRBJ1-5; TRBD1 is a possible D gene (6 bases). Per germline, CDR1 KGHDR and CDR2 SFDVKD. The CDR3 has 14 amino acids. The ends were cut back, 11 bases at V and 2 bases at J, with 15 bases in the middle. CDR3 amino acids: CASRSQGGNQPQHF. DNA for the CDR3: TGTGCCAGCAGGTCACAGGGTGGCAATCAGCCCCAGCATTTT.

The V and J genes are TRBV2 and TRBJ1-6, with no clear D. CDR1 SNHLY and CDR2 FYNNEI come from the germline V gene. The CDR3 sequence is 13 residues long. Trimming pared 2 bases from V and 7 bases from J, leaving 6 bases between. DNA for the CDR3: TGTGCCAGCAGTGAAACGGAGAATTCACCCCTCCACTTT. It translates to CASSETENSPLHF.